This note documents a single T cell receptor beta chain sequence. Its antigen remains unidentified. This specimen belongs to a study of T cell responses to AZD1222 COVID-19 vaccine. General study results and limits: A rise in Spike-specific TCR breadth and depth followed two AZD1222 doses.

The CDR3 loop spans 14 amino acids. The V end was cut by 2 bases, the J end by 9 bases, with 11 bases between. From germline, CDR1 is LNHDA and CDR2 SQIVND (reference sequence). The assay was immunoSEQ multiplex PCR, and TCRdb's table has in-frame clones only and misses some. The data contain roughly 110,000 clones, more than 80% of them seen just once; the ten biggest clones take up roughly 7%. The specimen was peripheral blood, collected on day 0 of AZD1222 vaccination. The chain has TRBV19 and TRBJ1-6, with D uncertain. The TCR sequence derives from an adult in good health. The CDR3 protein is CASSIWQSGSPLHF. CDR3 coding DNA: TGTGCCAGTAGTATATGGCAGTCCGGTTCACCCCTCCACTTT.